The 19 T cell receptor beta chains given below trace back to one sample, sequenced in a study of T cell responses to AZD1222 COVID-19 vaccine. Profiling relied on immunoSEQ multiplex PCR, and the TCRdb table lists in-frame clones only, not all of them. The sample yields about 150,000 clones, roughly 90% seen once. Sequencing used peripheral blood, obtained on day 0 of AZD1222 vaccination. Source of these receptors: an adult in good health.

This rearrangement joins TRBV18 to TRBJ2-7; no clear D. Germline CDR1 and CDR2: KGHSH and LQKENI. V lost 4 bases to trimming and J lost 0 bases, with 16 bases between them. CDR3 size: 16 residues. The CDR3 loop is CASSQGGTSSSYEQYF. CDR3 sequence (DNA): TGTGCCAGCTCACAAGGCGGCACTTCAAGCTCCTACGAGCAGTACTTC.

V gene TRBV18 combines with J gene TRBJ2-5; the D is unclear. Germline V lookup: CDR1 KGHSH, CDR2 LQKENI. Trimming took 5 bases from V and 3 from J, leaving 4 bases between them. CDR3 length equals 11 residues. CDR3 bases: TGTGCCAGCTCAGCCGAAGAGACCCAGTACTTC. Translating it yields CASSAEETQYF.

The V call is TRBV3-1 (or the pseudogene TRBV3-2), the J call TRBJ1-2; weak D call: TRBD1 (5 bases). The germline V gene encodes CDR1 LGHDT and CDR2 YNNKEL (reference sequence). V lost 0 bases and J 6 bases, leaving 8 bases between the germline ends. The CDR3 covers 13 residues. CDR3 residues: CASSQEGTHGYTF. The CDR3 DNA is TGTGCCAGCAGCCAAGAAGGGACCCATGGCTACACCTTC.

The rearrangement joins TRBV11-2 to TRBJ2-7; perhaps TRBD2 as D (5 bases). The germline V gene encodes CDR1 SGHAT and CDR2 FQNNGV. V lost 4 bases and J lost 5, with 9 bases in between. The CDR3 spans 12 residues. In DNA, the CDR3 is TGTGCCAGCAGCTACTCTAGCCACGAGCAGTACTTC. This codes for CASSYSSHEQYF.

This chain uses TRBV3-1 (or the pseudogene TRBV3-2) with TRBJ1-1, with D perhaps TRBD1 (6 bases). V lost 4 bases, J lost 5 bases, and 11 bases lay in between. The CDR3 extends over 13 amino acids. Germline values: CDR1 LGHDT, CDR2 YNNKEL (reference sequence). The CDR3 DNA reads as TGTGCCAGCAGCCCCACAGGGTGGACTGAAGCTTTCTTT. Translated: CASSPTGWTEAFF.

V usage is TRBV28 and J usage is TRBJ1-6; 7 nucleotides match TRBD1. CDR3 length: 15 amino acids. CDR1 MDHEN and CDR2 SYDVKM come from the germline V gene. V was pared by 6 bases and J by 8 bases, with 10 bases of the junction left unmatched. In DNA form, the CDR3 reads TGTGCCAGCAGCCCTCCGGGCAGGGGGGATTCACCCCTCCACTTT. Translating gives CASSPPGRGDSPLHF.

This clone was recorded once. The rearrangement links TRBV7-2 to TRBJ2-7; a possible D gene is TRBD1 (7 bases). CDR1 is SGHTA, CDR2 FQGNSA, per germline. Trimming took off 4 bases at V and 1 base at J, with 14 bases between the two ends. The CDR3 spans 15 residues. The CDR3 here is CASSYGGGQSYEQYF. CDR3 sequence (DNA): TGTGCCAGCAGCTACGGAGGGGGCCAGTCCTACGAGCAGTACTTC.

The chain recombines TRBV28 with TRBJ2-1; 12 bases align to TRBD2. This CDR3 has 21 residues. The germline V gene has CDR1 MDHEN and CDR2 SYDVKM. V dropped 1 base and J dropped 0; count of bases not matched to a gene: 13. This chain's CDR3 is CASSLLVASGRATSSYNEQFF. The CDR3 DNA reads as TGTGCCAGCAGTTTATTGGTGGCTAGCGGGAGGGCCACGAGCTCCTACAATGAGCAGTTCTTC.

This clone was counted between two and nine times. The CDR3 region has the DNA TGTGCCAGCAGTATAATCCAGGGACAGGGATACGGCTACACCTTC. Translation gives CASSIIQGQGYGYTF. V is TRBV5-6 and J is TRBJ1-2, with TRBD1 identical over 9 bases. J lost 8 bases, V lost 5 bases, and 13 bases had no gene match. The CDR3 runs 15 residues. CDR1 and CDR2 (germline): SGHDT, YYEEEE.

The rearrangement links TRBV6-5 to TRBJ2-5, with D hard to call. The CDR3 runs 13 residues. With 7 bases removed from V and 2 bases from J, the gap between germline ends came to 11 bases. Germline V CDR1 and CDR2: MNHEY, SVGAGI. In nucleotides, the CDR3 is TGTGCCAGCACCACTGGGGTTCAAGAGACCCAGTACTTC. Translating gives CASTTGVQETQYF.

The table lists this clone with a few counts. The chain couples TRBV6-1 to TRBJ1-1, with D possibly being TRBD1 (6 bases). The CDR3 has 15 amino acids. The V gene's germline CDR1 is MNHNS and CDR2 SASEGT. V was shortened by 0 bases and J by 5 bases, with 13 bases between the two germline ends. CDR3 residues: CASSEAWTVSTEAFF. The CDR3 bases are TGTGCCAGCAGTGAAGCATGGACAGTATCGACTGAAGCTTTCTTT.

This rearrangement joins TRBV7-2 to TRBJ2-1, with D perhaps matching TRBD2 (6 bases). Germline CDR1 is SGHTA and CDR2 is FQGNSA. V was shortened by 1 base and J by 2 bases, with 15 bases between the two germline ends. The CDR3 is 17 residues long. The CDR3 protein is CASSLESGTGAYNEQFF. The DNA of the CDR3 is TGTGCCAGCAGCTTAGAGTCGGGGACGGGAGCCTACAATGAGCAGTTCTTC.

J is TRBJ2-7 and V is TRBV7-9; 8 positions agree with TRBD2. Unmatched junction bases numbered 6, after V lost 5 bases and J lost 3 bases. CDR1 is SEHNR and CDR2 is FQNEAQ in the germline V gene (reference sequence). The CDR3 spans 14 residues. CDR3 protein: CASSRGLEGYEQYF. CDR3 bases: TGTGCCAGCAGCAGGGGACTAGAGGGCTACGAGCAGTACTTC.

The V gene is TRBV10-3, the J gene TRBJ1-2; TRBD1 matches 9 bases. CDR3 size: 11 residues. J gave up 6 bases and V 10 bases, and 3 bases lay outside the gene matches. The germline V gene has CDR1 ENHRY and CDR2 SYGVKD. In DNA form, the CDR3 reads TGTGCCAACGGGACAGGGAATGGCTACACCTTC. It translates to CANGTGNGYTF.

This clone has just one count. The chain carries TRBV4-1 and TRBJ2-7, with TRBD1 matching 12 bases. Trimming at V came to 0 bases and at J to 4 bases, leaving 19 bases not matched to a gene. Germline assignment: CDR1 MGHRA and CDR2 YSYEKL. The CDR3 sequence is 21 residues long. CDR3 loop: CASSQDLGGQGAGPPGYEQYF. CDR3 nucleotides: TGCGCCAGCAGCCAAGATTTGGGGGGACAGGGGGCGGGCCCTCCGGGGTACGAGCAGTACTTC.

V gene TRBV6-5 combines with J gene TRBJ2-3, with D hard to call. CDR3 length equals 14 residues. V lost 6 bases, J lost 1 base, and 11 bases lay in between. In germline, CDR1 is MNHEY, CDR2 SVGAGI. The CDR3, as DNA: TGTGCCAGCAGCGCCCTGGTGGGCACAGATACGCAGTATTTT. Translation gives CASSALVGTDTQYF.

This rearrangement joins TRBV11-3 to TRBJ1-1, with unresolved D. This CDR3 is 13 amino acids long. V dropped 5 bases and J dropped 1 base, with 8 bases sitting between them. Germline V lookup: CDR1 SGHNT, CDR2 YENEEA. The CDR3 sequence is CASSPKPNTEAFF. The CDR3 DNA sequence: TGTGCCAGCAGCCCCAAACCGAACACTGAAGCTTTCTTT. Based on the CDR3 plus reference TRBV11-3 and TRBJ1-1, the full variable domain is EAGVVQSPRYKIIEKKQPVAFWCNPISGHNTLYWYLQNLGQGPELLIRYENEEAVDDSQLPKDRFSAERLKGVDSTLKIQPAELGDSAVYLCASSPKPNTEAFFGQGTRLTVV.

This clone occurred a few times. The chain couples TRBV7-9 to TRBJ2-5; no firm D call. The germline V gene encodes CDR1 SEHNR and CDR2 FQNEAQ (reference sequence). CDR3 length equals 13 residues. The V gene lost 4 bases and the J gene lost 2 bases, with 8 bases spanning the gap. DNA of the CDR3: TGTGCCAGCAGCTCCGGGCTACAAGAGACCCAGTACTTC. This translates into CASSSGLQETQYF.

The rearrangement joins TRBV5-5 to TRBJ1-5; no definite D call. CDR3 length: 16 amino acids. Trimming shortened V by 0 bases and J by 9 bases, and 19 bases separated the two germline ends. Germline V CDR1 and CDR2: SGHKS, YYEKEE (reference sequence). The CDR3 DNA reads as TGTGCCAGCAGCTTGGTGGCAGAGCGTGCCCTTAGGCCCCAGCATTTT. Amino acids: CASSLVAERALRPQHF.